This TCR beta chain was retrieved from a study of T cell changes during pregnancy in multiple sclerosis. Sequencing was performed with immunoSEQ multiplex PCR; in TCRdb, only in-frame clones are kept and a portion is missing. Among about 83,000 clones listed, over 90% were seen once. The sequenced sample was peripheral blood, obtained in the second trimester of pregnancy. The TCR originated in a female donor with multiple sclerosis, enrolled in a pregnancy study.

The CDR3 DNA sequence: TGTGCCAGCAGCACCTCCTTATCCGGACAGGGGACCAACACTGAAGCTTTCTTT. Its protein product is CASSTSLSGQGTNTEAFF. The chain joins TRBV7-9 to TRBJ1-1, with 9 bases identical to TRBD1. V shed 5 bases, J shed 2 bases, and the junction held 15 bases outside the gene matches. CDR1 and CDR2 from the germline V gene are SEHNR and FQNEAQ (reference sequence). The CDR3 consists of 18 residues.